Included here is one TCR beta chain sequence, with context. These data come from a study of T cell responses to AZD1222 COVID-19 vaccine. The germline CDR1 and CDR2 sequences are MNHEY and SVGAGI. V shed 7 bases, J shed 4 bases, and the junction held 7 bases outside the gene matches. This CDR3 spans 14 amino acids. Method: immunoSEQ multiplex PCR; TCRdb's copy keeps in-frame clones and lacks some. The table records around 100,000 clones, 90% of them present only once. The sequence was obtained from an adult in good health. The sequencing here drew on peripheral blood, taken on day 0 of AZD1222 vaccination. This chain uses TRBV6-5 with TRBJ1-5, with 7 bases fitting TRBD1. The CDR3 reads CASTSRGLNQPQHF. CDR3 sequence (DNA): TGTGCCAGCACCTCTAGGGGGCTGAATCAGCCCCAGCATTTT.